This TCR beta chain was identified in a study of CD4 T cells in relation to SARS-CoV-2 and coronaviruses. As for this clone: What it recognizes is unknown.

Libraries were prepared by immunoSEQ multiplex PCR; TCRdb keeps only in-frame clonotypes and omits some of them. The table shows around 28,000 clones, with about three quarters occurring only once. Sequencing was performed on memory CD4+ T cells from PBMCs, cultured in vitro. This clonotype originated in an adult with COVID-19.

CDR3 in DNA: TGTGCCAGCAGCCCGACGGGGTCCACGGGAATGAGGAAACTGTTTTTT. This gives the protein CASSPTGSTGMRKLFF. The chain joins TRBV7-8 to TRBJ1-4; D is uncertain. Germline V CDR1 and CDR2: SGHVS, FQNEAQ. The CDR3 covers 16 residues. Trimming left V 5 bases short and J 11 bases short, with 24 bases between.